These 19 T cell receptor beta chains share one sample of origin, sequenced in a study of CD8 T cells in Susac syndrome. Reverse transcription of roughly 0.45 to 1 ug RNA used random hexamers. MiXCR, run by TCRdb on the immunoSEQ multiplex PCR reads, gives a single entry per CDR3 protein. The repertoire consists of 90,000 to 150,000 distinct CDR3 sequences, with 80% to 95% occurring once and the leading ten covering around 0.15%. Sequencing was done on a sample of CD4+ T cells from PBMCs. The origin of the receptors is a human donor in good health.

CDR3 amino acids: CASSLADWGPDGYTF. CDR3 in DNA: TGTGCCAGCAGCTTAGCGGATTGGGGTCCCGATGGCTACACCTTC. The chain uses TRBV11-2 and TRBJ1-2; unclear D gene. Looked up from germline, CDR1 is SGHAT and CDR2 is FQNNGV. This CDR3 has 15 amino acids. With 1 base removed from V and 6 bases from J, the gap between germline ends came to 15 bases.

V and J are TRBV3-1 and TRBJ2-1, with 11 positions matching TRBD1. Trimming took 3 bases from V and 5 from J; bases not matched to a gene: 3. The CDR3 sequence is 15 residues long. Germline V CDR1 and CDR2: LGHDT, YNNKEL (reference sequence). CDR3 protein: CASSQWGQGDNEQFF. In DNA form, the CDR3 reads TGTGCCAGCAGCCAGTGGGGACAGGGGGACAATGAGCAGTTCTTC.

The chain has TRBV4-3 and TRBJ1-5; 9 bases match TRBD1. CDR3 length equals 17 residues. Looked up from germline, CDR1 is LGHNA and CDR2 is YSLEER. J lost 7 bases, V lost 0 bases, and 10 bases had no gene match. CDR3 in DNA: TGCGCCAGCAGCCAAGATGTCCGGGGACAGGGACAACAGCCCCAGCATTTT. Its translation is CASSQDVRGQGQQPQHF.

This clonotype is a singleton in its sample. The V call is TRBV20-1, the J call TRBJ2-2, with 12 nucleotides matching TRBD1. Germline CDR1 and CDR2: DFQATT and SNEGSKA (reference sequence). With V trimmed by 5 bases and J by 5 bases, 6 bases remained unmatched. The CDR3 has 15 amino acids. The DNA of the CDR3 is TGCAGTGCTGAGGCGGGACAGGGGGCAACCGGGGAGCTGTTTTTT. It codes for CSAEAGQGATGELFF.

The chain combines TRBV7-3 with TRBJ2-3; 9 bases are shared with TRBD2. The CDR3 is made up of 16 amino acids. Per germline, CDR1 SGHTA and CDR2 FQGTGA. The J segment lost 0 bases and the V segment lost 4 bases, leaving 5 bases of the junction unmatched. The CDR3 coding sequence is TGTGCCAGCAGCTCGACTAGCGGCACTAGCACAGATACGCAGTATTTT. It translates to CASSSTSGTSTDTQYF. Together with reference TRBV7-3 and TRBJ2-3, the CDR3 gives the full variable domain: GAGVSQTPSNKVTEKGKYVELRCDPISGHTALYWYRQSLGQGPEFLIYFQGTGAADDSGLPNDRFFAVRPEGSVSTLKIQRTERGDSAVYLCASSSTSGTSTDTQYFGPGTRLTVL.

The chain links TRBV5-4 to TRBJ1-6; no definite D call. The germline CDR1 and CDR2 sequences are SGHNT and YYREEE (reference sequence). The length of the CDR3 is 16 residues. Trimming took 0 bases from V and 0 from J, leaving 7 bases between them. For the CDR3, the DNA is TGTGCCAGCAGCTTGGGACGGAGCTCCTATAATTCACCCCTCCACTTT. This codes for CASSLGRSSYNSPLHF. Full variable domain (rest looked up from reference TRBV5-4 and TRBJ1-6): ETGVTQSPTHLIKTRGQQVTLRCSSQSGHNTVSWYQQALGQGPQFIFQYYREEENGRGNFPPRFSGLQFPNYSSELNVNALELDDSALYLCASSLGRSSYNSPLHFGNGTRLTVT.

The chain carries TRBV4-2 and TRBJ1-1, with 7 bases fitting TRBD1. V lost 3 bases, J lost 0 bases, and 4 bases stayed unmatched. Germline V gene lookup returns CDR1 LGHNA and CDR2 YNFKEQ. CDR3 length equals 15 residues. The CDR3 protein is CASSQETGLNTEAFF. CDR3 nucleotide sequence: TGTGCCAGCAGCCAGGAGACAGGGTTGAACACTGAAGCTTTCTTT.

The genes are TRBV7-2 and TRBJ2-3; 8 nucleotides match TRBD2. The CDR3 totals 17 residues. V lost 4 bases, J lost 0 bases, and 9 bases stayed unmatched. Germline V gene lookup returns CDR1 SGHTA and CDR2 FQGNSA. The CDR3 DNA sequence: TGTGCCAGCAGCTCCCGTGGTAGCGGGGTGAGCACAGATACGCAGTATTTT. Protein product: CASSSRGSGVSTDTQYF.

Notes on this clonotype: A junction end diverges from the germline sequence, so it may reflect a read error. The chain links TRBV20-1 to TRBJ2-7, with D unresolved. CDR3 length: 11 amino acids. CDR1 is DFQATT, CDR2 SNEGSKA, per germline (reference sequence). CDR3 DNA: TGCAGTGCAAGAGACCTCCTCGAGCAGTACTTC. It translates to CSARDLLEQYF.

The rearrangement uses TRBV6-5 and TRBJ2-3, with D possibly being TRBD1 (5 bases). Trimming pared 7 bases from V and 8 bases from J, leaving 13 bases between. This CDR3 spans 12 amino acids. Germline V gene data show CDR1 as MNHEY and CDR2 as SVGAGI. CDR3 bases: TGTGCCAGCACATCAGGGCCTGGTACGCAGTATTTT. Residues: CASTSGPGTQYF.

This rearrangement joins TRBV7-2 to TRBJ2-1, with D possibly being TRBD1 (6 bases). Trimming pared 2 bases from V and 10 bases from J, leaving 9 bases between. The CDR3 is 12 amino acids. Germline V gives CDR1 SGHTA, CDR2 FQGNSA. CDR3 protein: CASSLRRGEQFF. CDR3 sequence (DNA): TGTGCCAGCAGCTTACGCAGGGGCGAGCAGTTCTTC.

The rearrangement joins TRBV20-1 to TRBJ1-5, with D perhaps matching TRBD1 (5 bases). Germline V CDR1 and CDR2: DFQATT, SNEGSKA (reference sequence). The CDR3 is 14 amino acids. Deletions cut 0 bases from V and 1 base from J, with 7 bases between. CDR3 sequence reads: CSAREPGSNQPQHF. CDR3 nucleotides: TGCAGTGCTAGAGAGCCAGGGAGCAATCAGCCCCAGCATTTT.

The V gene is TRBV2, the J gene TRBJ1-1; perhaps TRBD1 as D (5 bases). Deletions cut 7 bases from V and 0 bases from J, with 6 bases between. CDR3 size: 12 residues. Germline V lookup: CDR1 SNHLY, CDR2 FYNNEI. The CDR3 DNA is TGTGCCAGCATGGGACTGAACACTGAAGCTTTCTTT. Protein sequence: CASMGLNTEAFF.

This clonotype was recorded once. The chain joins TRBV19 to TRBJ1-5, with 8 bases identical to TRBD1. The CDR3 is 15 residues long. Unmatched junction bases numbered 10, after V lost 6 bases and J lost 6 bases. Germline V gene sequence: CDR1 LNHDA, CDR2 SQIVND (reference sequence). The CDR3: CASSTGQGRVQPQHF. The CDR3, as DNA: TGTGCCAGTAGCACTGGACAGGGAAGGGTTCAGCCCCAGCATTTT.

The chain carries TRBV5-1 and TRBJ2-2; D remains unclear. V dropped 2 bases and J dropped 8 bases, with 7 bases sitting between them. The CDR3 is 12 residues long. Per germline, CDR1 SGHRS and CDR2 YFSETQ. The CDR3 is CASSLSGGELFF. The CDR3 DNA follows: TGCGCCAGCAGCTTATCTGGTGGGGAGCTGTTTTTT. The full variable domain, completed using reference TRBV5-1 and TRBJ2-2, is KAGVTQTPRYLIKTRGQQVTLSCSPISGHRSVSWYQQTPGQGLQFLFEYFSETQRNKGNFPGRFSGRQFSNSRSEMNVSTLELGDSALYLCASSLSGGELFFGEGSRLTVL.

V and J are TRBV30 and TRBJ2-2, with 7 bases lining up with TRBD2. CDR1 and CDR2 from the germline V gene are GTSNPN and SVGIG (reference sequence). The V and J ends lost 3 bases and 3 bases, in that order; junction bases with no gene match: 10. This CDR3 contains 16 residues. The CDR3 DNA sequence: TGTGCCTGGAGAACCGGGCCGGGACTACACACCGGGGAGCTGTTTTTT. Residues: CAWRTGPGLHTGELFF.

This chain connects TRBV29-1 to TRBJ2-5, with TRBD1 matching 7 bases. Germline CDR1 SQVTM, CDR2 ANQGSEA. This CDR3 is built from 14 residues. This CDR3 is CSMSGTVFQETQYF. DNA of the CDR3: TGCAGTATGTCCGGGACAGTCTTTCAAGAGACCCAGTACTTC.

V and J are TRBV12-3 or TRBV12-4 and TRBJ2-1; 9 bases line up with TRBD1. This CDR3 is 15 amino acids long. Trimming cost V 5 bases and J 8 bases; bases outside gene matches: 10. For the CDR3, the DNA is TGTGCCAGCAGTCCTTTTACGGGACAGGGCCATGAGCAGTTCTTC. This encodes CASSPFTGQGHEQFF.

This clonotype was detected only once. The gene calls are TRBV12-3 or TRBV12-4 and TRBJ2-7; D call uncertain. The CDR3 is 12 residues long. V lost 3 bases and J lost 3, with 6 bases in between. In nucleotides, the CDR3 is TGTGCCAGCAGTTTCACGGGCTACGAGCAGTACTTC. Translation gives CASSFTGYEQYF.